The 26 T cell receptor beta chains below all came from one sample that was sequenced in a study of sequential checkpoint blockade in melanoma (dated by TCRdb to between 2019 and 2020). The library was prepared using the immunoSEQ multiplex PCR assay. The source is immuneACCESS, and TCRdb retained only in-frame sequences with V and J called. Part of the clones is not carried over; for the studies checked, unresolved V genes explain less than half of this, and the remainder is unexplained. A total of some 5,600 clones appear in this sample, about 20% of them only once. The ten largest account for 15% to 20% of the sample. The sample's treatment or condition, from its label and the paper: randomized to nivolumab then ipilimumab (arm A) or the reverse (arm B). Material: tumor tissue (inferred from file names), obtained from a patient given nivolumab and ipilimumab in sequence. The receptors here all came from a human donor with melanoma.

This clone rates as medium-sized. J is TRBJ1-5 and V is TRBV28; D remains ambiguous. Germline V gives CDR1 MDHEN, CDR2 SYDVKM. V was shortened by 7 bases and J by 4 bases, with 8 bases between the two germline ends. This CDR3 has 12 amino acids. The CDR3 spells CASTYGNQPQHF. CDR3 sequence (DNA): TGTGCCAGCACCTACGGGAATCAGCCCCAGCATTTT.

There are a few counts of this clone. V gene TRBV6-8 combines with J gene TRBJ1-5; the D is unclear. V lost 6 bases to trimming and J lost 0 bases, with 6 bases between them. Germline V lookup: CDR1 MNHGY, CDR2 SAAAGT. The CDR3 extends over 13 amino acids. The CDR3 is CASSSYSNQPQHF. DNA of the CDR3: TGTGCCAGCAGCTCATATAGCAATCAGCCCCAGCATTTT.

The table lists this clone with a few counts. This chain uses TRBV7-5 with TRBJ2-7; the tabulated D call, TRBD2, remains unverified against the DNA. TRBV7-5 is a documented pseudogene. The CDR3 contains 15 residues. The DNA of the CDR3 is TGTGCCAGCAGCTTATCGGGAAATGTTCGCTACGAGCAGTACTTC. It translates to CASSLSGNVRYEQYF.

This clone was counted only a few times. V usage is TRBV11-3 and J usage is TRBJ2-7, with TRBD2 matching over 10 bases. This CDR3 region has 18 residues. Per germline, CDR1 SGHNT and CDR2 YENEEA. The ends lost 5 bases at V and 1 base at J; junction bases unmatched: 14. CDR3 residues: CASSQGVGSGGKSYEQYF. The CDR3 DNA reads TGTGCCAGCAGCCAAGGAGTTGGTAGCGGGGGGAAATCCTACGAGCAGTACTTC. Looking up the rest from reference TRBV11-3 and TRBJ2-7 gives the full variable domain: EAGVVQSPRYKIIEKKQPVAFWCNPISGHNTLYWYLQNLGQGPELLIRYENEEAVDDSQLPKDRFSAERLKGVDSTLKIQPAELGDSAVYLCASSQGVGSGGKSYEQYFGPGTRLTVT.

The V call is TRBV18, the J call TRBJ1-4; D possibly corresponds to TRBD1 (5 bases). Germline CDR1 is KGHSH and CDR2 is LQKENI. This CDR3 spans 15 amino acids. V was cut by 3 bases and J by 8 bases, with 16 bases left in between. CDR3: CASSPPGPMGEKLFF. The CDR3 DNA sequence: TGTGCCAGCTCACCCCCAGGGCCGATGGGGGAAAAACTGTTTTTT. Together with reference TRBV18 and TRBJ1-4, the CDR3 gives the full variable domain: NAGVMQNPRHLVRRRGQEARLRCSPMKGHSHVYWYRQLPEEGLKFMVYLQKENIIDESGMPKERFSAEFPKEGPSILRIQQVVRGDSAAYFCASSPPGPMGEKLFFGSGTQLSVL.

This rearrangement joins TRBV28 to TRBJ1-2; 9 bases map to TRBD1. Germline CDR1 and CDR2: MDHEN and SYDVKM. Trimming at V came to 5 bases and at J to 4 bases, leaving 5 bases not matched to a gene. This CDR3 has 14 amino acids. CDR3 sequence reads: CASSPDRGTYGYTF. The CDR3 DNA is TGTGCCAGCAGTCCGGACAGGGGCACCTATGGCTACACCTTC.

In its sample, this clone was seen many times. The chain carries TRBV23-1 and TRBJ1-6; 8 bases agree with TRBD1. TRBV23-1 is an ORF, and what it does is uncertain. The V and J ends lost 7 bases and 6 bases, in that order; junction bases with no gene match: 11. The CDR3 loop spans 16 amino acids. The CDR3 spells CASTPGQGASNSPLHF. Written as DNA, the CDR3 is TGCGCCAGCACCCCGGGGCAGGGGGCCTCTAATTCACCCCTCCACTTT.

This clone was seen only a few times. The junction departs from the called germline gene at one end, perhaps through a read error. J is TRBJ2-2 and V is TRBV6-8; D call uncertain. Germline CDR1 reads MNHGY; CDR2 reads SAAAGT. The CDR3 consists of 12 residues. The CDR3 sequence: CASSDSAGELFF. In DNA form, the CDR3 reads TGTGCCAGCAGTGACTCTGCCGGGGAGCTGTTTTTT.

There are a few counts of this clone. The CDR3 sequence: CASQGRRNTEAFF. The DNA of the CDR3 is TGTGCCAGCCAGGGACGGAGGAACACTGAAGCTTTCTTT. The chain has TRBV12-5 and TRBJ1-1; perhaps TRBD1 as D (5 bases). Germline CDR1 reads LGHNT; CDR2 reads FRNRAP. CDR3 length: 13 residues.

This chain uses TRBV10-2 with TRBJ2-3; weak D call: TRBD2 (5 bases). The CDR3 covers 13 residues. V lost 7 bases to trimming and J lost 2 bases, with 10 bases between them. From germline, CDR1 is WSHSY and CDR2 SAAADI. For the CDR3, the DNA is TGCGCCAGCATTATCCGGGACACAGATACGCAGTATTTT. It specifies CASIIRDTDTQYF.

The gene calls are TRBV27 and TRBJ2-2, with 12 positions matching TRBD1. Germline trimming cut 3 bases from V and 0 bases from J; bases unmatched to any gene: 8. The CDR3 is 19 residues long. The germline V gene has CDR1 MNHEY and CDR2 SMNVEV (reference sequence). For the CDR3, the DNA is TGTGCCAGCAGTTTGGAGGGACAGGGGGCTTTGGCGAACACCGGGGAGCTGTTTTTT. The encoded protein is CASSLEGQGALANTGELFF.

The chain has TRBV6-8 and TRBJ2-4, with TRBD2 matching 13 bases. Germline V CDR1 and CDR2: MNHGY, SAAAGT. The CDR3 contains 18 residues. The J segment lost 0 bases and the V segment lost 6 bases, leaving 8 bases of the junction unmatched. The CDR3 DNA follows: TGTGCCAGCAGCAGGACTAGCGGGGGCCTTCTAGCCAAAAACATTCAGTACTTC. As protein: CASSRTSGGLLAKNIQYF.

This clone was counted many times. The rearrangement joins TRBV11-3 to TRBJ1-1, with D possibly TRBD1 on 5 matching bases. Germline CDR1 reads SGHNT; CDR2 reads YENEEA. Trimming stripped 1 base from V and 0 bases from J, with 12 bases between. The CDR3 loop spans 16 amino acids. The CDR3 sequence is CASSLVMGQVNTEAFF. The CDR3 DNA follows: TGTGCCAGCAGCTTAGTAATGGGGCAGGTGAACACTGAAGCTTTCTTT.

By sample fraction, this clone is hyperexpanded. The chain employs TRBV6-8 and TRBJ1-6; the D is unclear. CDR3 length equals 13 residues. V shed 8 bases and J shed 7 bases, with 12 bases lying between them. Germline V gene sequence: CDR1 MNHGY, CDR2 SAAAGT. CDR3 DNA: TGTGCCAGCGGAGTCCTCCTCAATTCACCCCTCCACTTT. This codes for CASGVLLNSPLHF.

V and J are TRBV19 and TRBJ2-3, with 13 bases fitting TRBD2. Germline values: CDR1 LNHDA, CDR2 SQIVND (reference sequence). The J segment lost 2 bases and the V segment lost 5 bases, leaving 19 bases of the junction unmatched. The CDR3 runs to 21 residues. The CDR3 protein is CASSRYLGLAGALNPTDTQYF. CDR3 nucleotides: TGTGCCAGTAGTCGATACCTCGGACTAGCGGGGGCCCTCAACCCCACAGATACGCAGTATTTT.

The V gene is TRBV18, the J gene TRBJ2-3; TRBD1 is a possible D gene (7 bases). Germline V gene data show CDR1 as KGHSH and CDR2 as LQKENI. V lost 3 bases and J lost 6, with 25 bases in between. CDR3 length: 18 residues. The CDR3 DNA sequence: TGTGCCAGCTCACCTCGACCAGGGGGGAACGCGGTAAAGGATACGCAGTATTTT. Translating gives CASSPRPGGNAVKDTQYF.

The rearrangement uses TRBV6-8 and TRBJ2-3; 10 bases are shared with TRBD1. The CDR3 has 16 residues. Trimming took 6 bases from V and 2 from J; bases not matched to a gene: 8. Per the germline V gene, CDR1 is MNHGY and CDR2 is SAAAGT. In nucleotides, the CDR3 is TGTGCCAGCAGCACACCGACAGGGGGCCTCACAGATACGCAGTATTTT. Translation: CASSTPTGGLTDTQYF.

J is TRBJ1-4 and V is TRBV19; 8 bases line up with TRBD1. The CDR3 covers 13 residues. Germline-derived CDR1 and CDR2 are LNHDA and SQIVND (reference sequence). Trimming at V came to 7 bases and at J to 6 bases, leaving 4 bases not matched to a gene. This chain's CDR3 is CASKQGEHEKLFF. Here the CDR3 DNA reads TGTGCCAGTAAACAGGGGGAGCATGAAAAACTGTTTTTT.

The sample holds a few counts of this clone. The rearrangement uses TRBV28 and TRBJ2-2, with 8 positions matching TRBD1. The germline V gene encodes CDR1 MDHEN and CDR2 SYDVKM. This CDR3 comprises 17 residues. With V trimmed by 7 bases and J by 5 bases, 15 bases remained unmatched. Written as DNA, the CDR3 is TGTGCCAGCACTTCTCCCCAGGGGGCGAGGGTAACCGGGGAGCTGTTTTTT. Amino acid sequence: CASTSPQGARVTGELFF.

This clone is deemed large. The chain recombines TRBV11-3 with TRBJ2-7, with unresolved D. Trimming cost V 2 bases and J 0 bases, with 14 bases left between them. Germline values: CDR1 SGHNT, CDR2 YENEEA. CDR3 size: 16 residues. CDR3 sequence (DNA): TGTGCCAGCAGCTTACTGGTCCGTCGTGGCTCCTACGAGCAGTACTTC. This codes for CASSLLVRRGSYEQYF.

This clone counts as large. The chain carries TRBV6-8 and TRBJ2-7; perhaps TRBD1 as D (6 bases). Trimming stripped 0 bases from V and 1 base from J, with 10 bases between. The CDR3 is made up of 15 amino acids. Germline V lookup: CDR1 MNHGY, CDR2 SAAAGT. The CDR3 spells CASSYSRDTSYEQYF. CDR3 in DNA: TGTGCCAGCAGTTACTCGAGGGACACTTCCTACGAGCAGTACTTC.

This clone was counted at least ten times. The chain employs TRBV28 and TRBJ1-5, with D possibly TRBD1 on 6 matching bases. Germline V gene lookup returns CDR1 MDHEN and CDR2 SYDVKM. Trimming stripped 4 bases from V and 7 bases from J, with 17 bases between. The CDR3 is 15 amino acids. DNA for the CDR3: TGTGCCAGCAGTTCCCAATTGAGGGGGAAGCAGCCCCAGCATTTT. The encoded protein is CASSSQLRGKQPQHF.

The V call is TRBV6-8, the J call TRBJ1-6, with a possible D match to TRBD1 (6 bases). V was shortened by 4 bases and J by 4 bases, with 8 bases between the two germline ends. This CDR3 contains 14 residues. Germline assignment: CDR1 MNHGY and CDR2 SAAAGT. In DNA, the CDR3 is TGTGCCAGCAGTTCTAGGGGGTATAATTCACCCCTCCACTTT. This sequence encodes CASSSRGYNSPLHF.

The chain employs TRBV6-8 and TRBJ2-1, with a weak D call TRBD1 (6 bases). The CDR3 sequence is 12 residues long. Trimming left V 8 bases short and J 8 bases short, with 13 bases between. Germline CDR1 and CDR2: MNHGY and SAAAGT. The CDR3 reads CASGSQGYEQFF. In DNA form, the CDR3 reads TGTGCCAGCGGTTCACAGGGCTATGAGCAGTTCTTC.

The V gene is TRBV14, the J gene TRBJ1-6; 8 nucleotides line up with TRBD1. Germline CDR1 and CDR2: SGHDN and FVKESK. V was pared by 8 bases and J by 9 bases, with 9 bases of the junction left unmatched. This CDR3 is built from 14 residues. The CDR3 coding sequence is TGTGCCAGCGGAGAACAGGGGGAACGTTCACCCCTCCACTTT. It codes for CASGEQGERSPLHF.

The table lists this clone with many counts. The rearrangement uses TRBV2 and TRBJ1-5; weak D call: TRBD1 (5 bases). V shed 2 bases and J shed 1 base, with 9 bases lying between them. This CDR3 is built from 15 residues. Germline lookup yields CDR1 SNHLY and CDR2 FYNNEI. CDR3 loop: CASSENGGSNQPQHF. CDR3 sequence (DNA): TGTGCCAGCAGTGAAAACGGGGGGAGCAATCAGCCCCAGCATTTT.